This T cell receptor beta chain emerged from a study of preoperative IRX-2 immunotherapy in early breast cancer. Trimming removed 6 bases from V and 4 bases from J; junction bases left unmatched: 5. The CDR3 runs 14 residues. Germline CDR1 reads SGHRS; CDR2 reads YFSETQ. Treatment of the sample: preoperative locoregional IRX-2 cytokine immunotherapy. This phase Ib study tested locoregional IRX-2 cytokine immunotherapy given before surgery. Clones were sequenced by immunoSEQ multiplex PCR, and TCRdb holds only the in-frame ones, with some missing. The table has around 29,000 clones, 82% seen once; the top ten hold about 3.3%.

The source of this sequence is a human donor with breast cancer. The sample here was taken from a patient treated with IRX-2 immunotherapy. The genes are TRBV5-1 and TRBJ1-1, with TRBD1 matching 11 bases. Here the CDR3 reads CASMSGTGGTEAFF. The CDR3 DNA reads TGCGCCAGCATGTCGGGGACAGGGGGCACTGAAGCTTTCTTT.